One and the same sample provided the 12 T cell receptor beta chains below, sequenced in a study of T cell responses to AZD1222 COVID-19 vaccine. The repertoire was sequenced with immunoSEQ multiplex PCR; TCRdb's copy has only in-frame clones and lacks some. The profile shows nearly 90,000 clones, 70% to 90% of them singletons. Specimen: peripheral blood, collected on day 0 of AZD1222 vaccination. These receptors were taken from an adult in good health.

The chain is built from TRBV18 and TRBJ1-3; D unclear. Trimming stripped 7 bases from V and 0 bases from J, with 10 bases between. The CDR3 totals 14 residues. The germline V gene has CDR1 KGHSH and CDR2 LQKENI. The DNA for the CDR3 is TGTGCCAGCTTAGAACAGAGCTCTGGAAACACCATATATTTT. It translates to CASLEQSSGNTIYF.

The sample holds one count of this clone. At the DNA level, this CDR3 is encoded by other sequences in the same sample as well. The rearrangement joins TRBV19 to TRBJ2-7; no clear D. The CDR3 consists of 11 residues. V was pared by 3 bases and J by 3 bases, with 3 bases between. The germline gives CDR1 LNHDA, CDR2 SQIVND (reference sequence). The CDR3 reads CASSIGYEQYF. The CDR3 nucleotides read TGTGCCAGTAGTATCGGCTACGAGCAGTACTTC.

The genes are TRBV5-1 and TRBJ2-2, with 12 bases matching TRBD2. This CDR3 has 16 residues. V dropped 3 bases and J dropped 7; count of bases not matched to a gene: 7. Germline lookup yields CDR1 SGHRS and CDR2 YFSETQ. CDR3 sequence: CASSSPSGRAVGELFF. DNA of the CDR3: TGCGCCAGCAGCTCCCCTAGCGGGAGGGCCGTCGGGGAGCTGTTTTTT.

CDR3 DNA sequence: TGTGCCAGCAGCGCACAGGTTGGTGTTCTAGGCGAGCAGTACTTC. Amino acid sequence: CASSAQVGVLGEQYF. This chain links TRBV5-4 with TRBJ2-7; weak D call: TRBD1 (5 bases). The CDR3 sequence is 15 residues long. Deletions cut 4 bases from V and 6 bases from J, with 20 bases between. The germline V gene has CDR1 SGHNT and CDR2 YYREEE (reference sequence).

The chain joins TRBV2 to TRBJ1-5, with D possibly TRBD1 on 5 matching bases. The CDR3 is made up of 14 amino acids. Per germline, CDR1 SNHLY and CDR2 FYNNEI. Trimming removed 5 bases at V and 4 bases at J, with 12 bases between. The CDR3 sequence is CASSQGAENQPQHF. The CDR3 region has the DNA TGTGCCAGCAGTCAGGGAGCAGAGAATCAGCCCCAGCATTTT. The full variable domain, in which reference TRBV2 and TRBJ1-5 provide the parts outside the CDR3, is EPEVTQTPSHQVTQMGQEVILRCVPISNHLYFYWYRQILGQKVEFLVSFYNNEISEKSEIFDDQFSVERPDGSNFTLKIRSTKLEDSAMYFCASSQGAENQPQHFGDGTRLSIL.

The rearrangement links TRBV16 to TRBJ1-5; D gene uncertain. Trimming pared 4 bases from V and 1 base from J, leaving 5 bases between. The CDR3 spans 13 residues. Looked up from germline, CDR1 is KGHSY and CDR2 is FQNENV. The CDR3 sequence is CASSLGSNQPQHF. The CDR3 nucleotides are TGTGCCAGCAGCCTCGGAAGCAATCAGCCCCAGCATTTT.

J is TRBJ2-7 and V is TRBV6-2 or TRBV6-3; 8 bases match TRBD2. CDR1 and CDR2 (germline): MNHEY, SVGEGT. This CDR3 is built from 15 residues. V lost 5 bases to trimming and J lost 2 bases; unmatched junction nucleotides: 8. DNA of the CDR3: TGTGCCAGCAGTCGCGGACTAGCCGCGCCCTACGAGCAGTACTTC. Translating it yields CASSRGLAAPYEQYF.

The chain links TRBV24-1 to TRBJ2-1; the match to TRBD2 covers 14 bases. The J segment lost 8 bases and the V segment lost 4 bases, leaving 12 bases of the junction unmatched. This CDR3 is 18 amino acids long. Germline V gives CDR1 KGHDR, CDR2 SFDVKD. The CDR3 spells CATSDPRLAGGSNYEQFF. The CDR3, as DNA: TGTGCCACCAGTGACCCTAGACTAGCGGGAGGGTCTAACTATGAGCAGTTCTTC.

J is TRBJ1-5 and V is TRBV28; no firm D call. V lost 6 bases and J 7 bases, leaving 13 bases between the germline ends. CDR1 MDHEN and CDR2 SYDVKM come from the germline V gene. The CDR3 runs to 13 residues. CDR3 region: CASRTSVRQPQHF. The CDR3 region has the DNA TGTGCCAGCAGGACGTCGGTTCGACAGCCCCAGCATTTT. Supplemented by reference TRBV28 and TRBJ1-5, the full variable domain reads DVKVTQSSRYLVKRTGEKVFLECVQDMDHENMFWYRQDPGLGLRLIYFSYDVKMKEKGDIPEGYSVSREKKERFSLILESASTNQTSMYLCASRTSVRQPQHFGDGTRLSIL.

The CDR3 bases are TGTGCCACCAGTGAGGGTTCCTCGGGAAACACCATATATTTT. Amino acid sequence: CATSEGSSGNTIYF. The V gene is TRBV24-1, the J gene TRBJ1-3; D is unresolved. The CDR3 is 14 amino acids. Germline CDR1 KGHDR, CDR2 SFDVKD. With 4 bases removed from V and 4 bases from J, the gap between germline ends came to 10 bases.

This chain joins TRBV6-5 and TRBJ2-1; D remains ambiguous. V shed 6 bases and J shed 1 base, with 10 bases lying between them. The CDR3 is made up of 14 amino acids. The germline V gene has CDR1 MNHEY and CDR2 SVGAGI. The CDR3 DNA is TGTGCCAGCAGGCGAAGTGAATCCTACAATGAGCAGTTCTTC. Protein sequence: CASRRSESYNEQFF.

The CDR3 is CASSRQGASNEKLFF. CDR3 bases: TGTGCCAGCAGCCGACAGGGGGCCTCTAATGAAAAACTGTTTTTT. V and J are TRBV27 and TRBJ1-4; the match to TRBD1 covers 10 bases. The CDR3 contains 15 residues. V was clipped by 6 bases and J by 3 bases; unmatched bases: 4. The germline V gene has CDR1 MNHEY and CDR2 SMNVEV (reference sequence). Using reference TRBV27 and TRBJ1-4 for the parts outside the CDR3, the full variable domain is EAQVTQNPRYLITVTGKKLTVTCSQNMNHEYMSWYRQDPGLGLRQIYYSMNVEVTDKGDVPEGYKVSRKEKRNFPLILESPSPNQTSLYFCASSRQGASNEKLFFGSGTQLSVL.